This TCR beta chain was sequenced for a study of cytomegalovirus exposure and HLA in healthy donors. Study outcomes and limitations: Exclusion applied to some V segments, including TRBV6-2 and TRBV6-3, as they were indistinguishable. Roughly 170 TCR beta chains were listed as cytomegalovirus-associated.

In the case of this clone: Its target is not known.

Deletions cut 6 bases from V and 5 bases from J, with 17 bases between. The CDR3 contains 15 residues. Per germline, CDR1 SGHAT and CDR2 FQNNGV. In the PCR, 60 Vbeta and 13 Jbeta primers were used. Some clones are missing from TCRdb's copy, which holds only in-frame ones; the method was immunoSEQ multiplex PCR. The table includes about 140,000 clones, approximately 82% detected once. The chain combines TRBV11-2 with TRBJ2-1, with a tentative D call TRBD2 (6 bases). The sequencing input was PBMCs. The TCR originated in a man aged 18 to 29 in good health and CMV-seropositive. The CDR3 DNA sequence: TGTGCCAGCAGAACGGTGGCGGGGAGAAACAATGAGCAGTTCTTC. Translated: CASRTVAGRNNEQFF.